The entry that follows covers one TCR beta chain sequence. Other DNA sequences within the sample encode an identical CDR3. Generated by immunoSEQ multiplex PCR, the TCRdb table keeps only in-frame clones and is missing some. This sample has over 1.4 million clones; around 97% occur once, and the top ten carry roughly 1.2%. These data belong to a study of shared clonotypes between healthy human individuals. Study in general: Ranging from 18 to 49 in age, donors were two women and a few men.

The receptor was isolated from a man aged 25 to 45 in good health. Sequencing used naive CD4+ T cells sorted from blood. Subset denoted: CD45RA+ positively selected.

CDR3 protein: CASSLALNTEAFF. As DNA, the CDR3 is TGTGCCAGCAGCTTAGCCCTAAACACTGAAGCTTTCTTT. The rearrangement uses TRBV7-9 and TRBJ1-1, with no clear D. This CDR3 contains 13 residues. Germline values: CDR1 SEHNR, CDR2 FQNEAQ (reference sequence). V was cut by 0 bases and J by 2 bases, with 4 bases left in between.